Sequencing of this TCR beta chain was carried out in a study of blood T cell repertoires in COVID-19. The method was immunoSEQ multiplex PCR; TCRdb's version includes in-frame clones alone and lacks a portion of them. The sample holds 80,000 to 90,000 clones, approximately 80% seen once. Trimming took 2 bases from V and 2 from J; bases not matched to a gene: 2. Germline V gene lookup returns CDR1 MNHNY and CDR2 SVGAGI (reference sequence). This CDR3 has 14 residues. This TCR came from a man aged 70-80 years with acute or convalescent COVID-19. The sequenced sample consisted of peripheral blood. The chain has TRBV6-6 and TRBJ1-2; TRBD1 aligns across 7 bases. The CDR3 DNA sequence: TGTGCCAGCAGTTACCCACAGGGGAACTATGGCTACACCTTC. This gives the protein CASSYPQGNYGYTF.